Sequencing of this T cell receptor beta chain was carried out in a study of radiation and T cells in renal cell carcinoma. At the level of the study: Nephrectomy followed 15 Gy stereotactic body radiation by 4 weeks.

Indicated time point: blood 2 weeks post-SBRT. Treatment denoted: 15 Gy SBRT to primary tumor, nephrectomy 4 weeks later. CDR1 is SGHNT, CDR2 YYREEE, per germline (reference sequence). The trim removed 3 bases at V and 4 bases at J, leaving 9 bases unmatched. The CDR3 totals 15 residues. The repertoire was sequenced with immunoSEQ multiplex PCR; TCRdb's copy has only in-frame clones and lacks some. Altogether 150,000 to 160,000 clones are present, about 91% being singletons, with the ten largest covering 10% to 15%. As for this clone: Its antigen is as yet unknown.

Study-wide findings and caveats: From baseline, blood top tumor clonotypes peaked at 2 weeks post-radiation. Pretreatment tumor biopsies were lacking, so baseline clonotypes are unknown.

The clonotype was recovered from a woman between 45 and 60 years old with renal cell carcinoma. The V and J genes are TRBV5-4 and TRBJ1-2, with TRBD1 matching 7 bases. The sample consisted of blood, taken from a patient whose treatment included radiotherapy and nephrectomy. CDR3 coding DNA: TGTGCCAGCAGCTCACACGTCGGACAGGCCTATGGCTACACCTTC. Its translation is CASSSHVGQAYGYTF.